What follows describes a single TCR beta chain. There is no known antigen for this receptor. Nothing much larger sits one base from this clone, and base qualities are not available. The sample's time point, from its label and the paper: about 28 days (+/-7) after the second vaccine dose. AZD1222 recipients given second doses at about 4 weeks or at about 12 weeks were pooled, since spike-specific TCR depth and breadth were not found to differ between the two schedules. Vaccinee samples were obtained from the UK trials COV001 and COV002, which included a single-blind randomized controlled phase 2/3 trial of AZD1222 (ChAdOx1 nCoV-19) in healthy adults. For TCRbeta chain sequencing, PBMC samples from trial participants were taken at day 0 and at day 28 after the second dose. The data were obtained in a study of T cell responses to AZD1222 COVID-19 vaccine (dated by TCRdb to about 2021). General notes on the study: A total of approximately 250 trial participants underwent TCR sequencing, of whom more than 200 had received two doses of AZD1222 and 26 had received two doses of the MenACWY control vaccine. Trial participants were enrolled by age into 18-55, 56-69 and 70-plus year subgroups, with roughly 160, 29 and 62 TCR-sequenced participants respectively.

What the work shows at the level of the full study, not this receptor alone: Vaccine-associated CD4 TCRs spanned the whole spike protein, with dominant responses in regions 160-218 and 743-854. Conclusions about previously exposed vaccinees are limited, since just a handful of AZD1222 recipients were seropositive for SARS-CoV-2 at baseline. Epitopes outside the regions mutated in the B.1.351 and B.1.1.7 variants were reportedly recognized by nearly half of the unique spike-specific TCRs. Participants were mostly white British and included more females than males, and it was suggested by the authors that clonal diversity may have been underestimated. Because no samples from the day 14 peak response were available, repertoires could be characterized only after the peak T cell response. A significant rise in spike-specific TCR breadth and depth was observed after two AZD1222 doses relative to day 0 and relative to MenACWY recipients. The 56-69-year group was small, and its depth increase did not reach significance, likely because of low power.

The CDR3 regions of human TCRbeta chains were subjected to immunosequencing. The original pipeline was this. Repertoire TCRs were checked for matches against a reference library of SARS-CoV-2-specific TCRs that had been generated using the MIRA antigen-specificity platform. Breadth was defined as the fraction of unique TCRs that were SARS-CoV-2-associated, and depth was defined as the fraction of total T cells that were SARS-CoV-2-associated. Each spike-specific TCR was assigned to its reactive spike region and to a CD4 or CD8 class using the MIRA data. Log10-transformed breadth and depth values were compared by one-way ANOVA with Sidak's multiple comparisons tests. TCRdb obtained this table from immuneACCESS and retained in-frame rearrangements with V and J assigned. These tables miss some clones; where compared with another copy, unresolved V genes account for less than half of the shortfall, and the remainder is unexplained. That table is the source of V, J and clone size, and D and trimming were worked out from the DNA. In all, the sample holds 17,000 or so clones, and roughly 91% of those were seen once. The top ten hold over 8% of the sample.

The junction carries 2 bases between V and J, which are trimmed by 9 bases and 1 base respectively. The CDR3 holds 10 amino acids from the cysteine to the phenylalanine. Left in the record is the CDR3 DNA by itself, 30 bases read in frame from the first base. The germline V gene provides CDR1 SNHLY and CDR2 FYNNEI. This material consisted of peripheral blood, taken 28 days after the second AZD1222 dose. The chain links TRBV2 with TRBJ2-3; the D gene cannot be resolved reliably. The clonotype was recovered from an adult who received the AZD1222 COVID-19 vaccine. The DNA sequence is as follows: TGTGCCAGAGGCACAGATACGCAGTATTTT. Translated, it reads CARGTDTQYF.